The rows below give T cell receptor beta chains drawn from one sample of a study of shared clonotypes between healthy human individuals. Using immunoSEQ multiplex PCR, the repertoire was profiled, and TCRdb retains in-frame clones only, with some absent. This sample has 2.3 million or so clones, with approximately 95% found just once. Sequencing input: naive CD4+ T cells from PBMCs. These receptors were collected from a man aged 18 to 30 in good health. Some clones in this sample may be carry-over from other donors' samples. Both conserved end residues are part of each CDR3. D genes are given only for firm matches. Rows may omit the clone size; those that give it use once, few, many or a size class.

v_call,clone_size,d_call,j_call,cdr3_nt,cdr3_aa
TRBV20-1,.,.,TRBJ1-2,TGCAGTGCTATGGACTATGGCTACACCTTC,CSAMDYGYTF
TRBV4-2,.,.,TRBJ1-2,TGTGCCAGCAGCGAAGCCGCCGGGGGCTATGGCTACACCTTC,CASSEAAGGYGYTF
TRBV18,.,TRBD2,TRBJ2-7,TGTGCCAGCTCACCACTGAGCGGGAGGCCTTGGGAGCAGTACTTC,CASSPLSGRPWEQYF
TRBV28,.,.,TRBJ2-1,TGTGCCAGCAGTTTGCCGGACAATGAGCAGTTCTTC,CASSLPDNEQFF
TRBV15,.,.,TRBJ2-1,TGTGCCACCAGCAGAGCCTCGGAAACACAGTTCTTC,CATSRASETQFF
TRBV5-4,once,TRBD2,TRBJ2-1,TGTGCCAGCAGCTTAGCGGGATCGAAGAATGAGCAGTTCTTC,CASSLAGSKNEQFF
TRBV20-1,.,TRBD2,TRBJ2-7,TGCAGTGCGATAGCGGGAGTGGGGCAGTACTTC,CSAIAGVGQYF
TRBV9,.,.,TRBJ2-1,TGTGCCAGCAGCGTAGAGGCAGGTTCGGGGTACAATGAGCAGTTCTTC,CASSVEAGSGYNEQFF
TRBV6-1,.,.,TRBJ2-7,TGTGCCAGCACAAATCCCCCGTCCGGAATTTACGAGCAGTACTTC,CASTNPPSGIYEQYF
TRBV28,.,.,TRBJ2-4,TGTGCCACAGGGACCAGGGGACTAGCCAAAAACATTCAGTACTTC,CATGTRGLAKNIQYF
TRBV10-3,.,TRBD1,TRBJ1-5,TGTGCCATCATAGTAAGGGACAGAAGAAATCAGCCCCAGCATTTT,CAIIVRDRRNQPQHF
TRBV9,few,.,TRBJ2-2,TGTGCCAGCAGCGTACTGGGTCGGACCGGGGAGCTGTTTTTT,CASSVLGRTGELFF
TRBV29-1,.,TRBD1,TRBJ2-1,TGCAGCGTCCTAGAGCCCGGGACAGGGTACAATGAGCAGTTCTTC,CSVLEPGTGYNEQFF
TRBV18,.,.,TRBJ2-3,TGTGCCAGCTCACCACAGAGGACAAACACAGATACGCAGTATTTT,CASSPQRTNTDTQYF
TRBV25-1,.,TRBD2,TRBJ2-7,TGTGCCAGCAGTGGATCCGGGACTAGCGGGATCGAGCAGTACTTC,CASSGSGTSGIEQYF
TRBV6-5,.,.,TRBJ1-5,TGTGCCAGCAGCGAACTTACAGGCGAGAATCAGCCCCAGCATTTT,CASSELTGENQPQHF
TRBV10-3,.,TRBD1,TRBJ2-3,TGTGCCATAGGAAAAACGGACAGGGGGCATGAAGATACGCAGTATTTT,CAIGKTDRGHEDTQYF
TRBV4-3,.,TRBD1,TRBJ2-3,TGCGCCAGCAGCACCCGACAGGGTTTATTCGCAGATACGCAGTATTTT,CASSTRQGLFADTQYF
TRBV5-6,.,.,TRBJ2-7,TGTGCCAGCAGCTTTCGCGCTACTAACGAGCAGTACTTC,CASSFRATNEQYF
TRBV5-1,.,.,TRBJ1-1,TGCGCCAGCAGCTTGGCCCCGACAGGAGAAGCTTTCTTT,CASSLAPTGEAFF
TRBV6-1,.,TRBD1,TRBJ2-7,TGTGCCAGCAGTGAAGCGCGGGGACAGGGCTACGAGCAGTACTTC,CASSEARGQGYEQYF
TRBV19,.,.,TRBJ2-3,TGTGCCAGTAGAAAGGGCGTTACGCAGTATTTT,CASRKGVTQYF
TRBV6-1,.,.,TRBJ1-5,TGTGCCAGCAGTGACCCCAGTAGCAATCAGCCCCAGCATTTT,CASSDPSSNQPQHF
TRBV2,.,TRBD1,TRBJ1-2,TGTGCCAGCAAGTCGACAGGGTTTGGCTACACCTTC,CASKSTGFGYTF
TRBV18,.,.,TRBJ1-5,TGTGCCAGCTCACCAGGGGTGGATCAGCCCCAGCATTTT,CASSPGVDQPQHF
TRBV12-1,.,.,TRBJ2-2,TGTGCCAGCAAGGAGAACACCGGGGAGCTGTTTTTT,CASKENTGELFF
TRBV28,once,TRBD2,TRBJ2-2,TGTGCCAGCAGAGTTAGCGGGATCTACACCGGGGAGCTGTTTTTT,CASRVSGIYTGELFF
TRBV7-8,.,.,TRBJ2-4,TGTGCCAGCAGCTTACCCTCCCGGGGCAATGAAAACATTCAGTACTTC,CASSLPSRGNENIQYF
TRBV28,.,TRBD1,TRBJ2-3,TGTGCCAGCAGCCCAATCCGGTACAGGGGGCGTGGGGCCCGCACAGATACGCAGTATTTT,CASSPIRYRGRGARTDTQYF
TRBV28,.,TRBD1,TRBJ1-1,TGTGCCAGCAACCTGGACAGGGGGACGGTTGAAGCTTTCTTT,CASNLDRGTVEAFF
TRBV7-2,.,.,TRBJ1-1,TGTGCCAGCAGCTTAGGGCGGGCTCCGAACACTGAAGCTTTCTTT,CASSLGRAPNTEAFF
TRBV18,.,.,TRBJ2-5,TGTGCCAGCTCACCATATCGGGTCGGGGATTTTAGAGAGACCCAGTACTTC,CASSPYRVGDFRETQYF
TRBV9,.,.,TRBJ1-5,TGTGCCAGCAGCGTAGGGGGTAGCAATCAGCCCCAGCATTTT,CASSVGGSNQPQHF
TRBV19,.,TRBD1,TRBJ2-7,TGTGCCAGTAGTCTAAGAATTACCGGGACAGTGTGGTACGAGCAGTACTTC,CASSLRITGTVWYEQYF
TRBV30,.,.,TRBJ1-6,TGTGCCTGGAGGGGTAGCGACCTCCGATTGAGGAATTCACCCCTCCACTTT,CAWRGSDLRLRNSPLHF
TRBV5-4,.,.,TRBJ1-2,TGTGCCAGCAGGGACCGGGGGGGAAACTATGGCTACACCTTC,CASRDRGGNYGYTF
TRBV4-1,.,TRBD2,TRBJ2-3,TGCGCCAGCAGCCCCCGTCCTAGCGGGAGCCCAGATACGCAGTATTTT,CASSPRPSGSPDTQYF
TRBV7-2,.,.,TRBJ1-5,TGTGCCAGCAGCCGAGGGGGGAGTCAGCCCCAGCATTTT,CASSRGGSQPQHF
TRBV20-1,.,.,TRBJ2-1,TGCAGTGCAAGGGGGTTTGCTGAGCAGTTCTTC,CSARGFAEQFF
TRBV20-1,.,.,TRBJ2-3,TGCAGTGTTAAGCCCACAGATACGCAGTATTTT,CSVKPTDTQYF
TRBV10-3,once,.,TRBJ2-1,TGTGCCATCAGTGTGGGCCCTAACAATGAGCAGTTCTTC,CAISVGPNNEQFF
TRBV25-1,.,TRBD1,TRBJ2-3,TGTGCCAGCAAGGGGACAGGGAAGCAATACACAGATACGCAGTATTTT,CASKGTGKQYTDTQYF
TRBV29-1,.,TRBD1,TRBJ1-2,TGCAGCGTTGATGTGACAGGGGCCGTCGGCTACACCTTC,CSVDVTGAVGYTF
TRBV5-1,once,TRBD1,TRBJ2-7,TGCGCCAGCAGCTTCGAGCCACAGGGGACCTACTCCTACGAGCAGTACTTC,CASSFEPQGTYSYEQYF
TRBV2,.,.,TRBJ2-5,TGTGCCAGCAGTGGTCGGGGAGCAGAGACCCAGTACTTC,CASSGRGAETQYF
TRBV10-3,.,.,TRBJ1-4,TGTGCCATCAGTGGCAGGGACGGAGAAAAACTGTTTTTT,CAISGRDGEKLFF
TRBV5-1,.,.,TRBJ2-1,TGCGCCAGCAGCCTGGAGCCTAGTTGGTACAATGAGCAGTTCTTC,CASSLEPSWYNEQFF
TRBV5-1,.,.,TRBJ2-2,TGCGCCAGCAGCCGGGGCGAGACAATCCGCGCCGGGGAGCTGTTTTTT,CASSRGETIRAGELFF
TRBV11-2,.,TRBD1,TRBJ2-1,TGTGCCAGCAGCTTAGGACAGGGGGTTTACAATGAGCAGTTCTTC,CASSLGQGVYNEQFF
TRBV28,.,.,TRBJ1-2,TGTGCCAGCAGTTTGCCAACCTATGGCTACACCTTC,CASSLPTYGYTF
TRBV19,once,.,TRBJ2-7,TGTGCCAGTAGTACCAACGGCAGAAGGGGCTCCTACGAGCAGTACTTC,CASSTNGRRGSYEQYF
TRBV7-9,.,.,TRBJ2-2,TGTGCCAGCAGCCTAGCGTGGGACACCGGGGAGCTGTTTTTT,CASSLAWDTGELFF
TRBV6-5,once,.,TRBJ2-7,TGTGCCAGCAGTTATTCGGGCGTGGGTAGTTACGAGCAGTACTTC,CASSYSGVGSYEQYF
TRBV7-2,.,TRBD1,TRBJ1-5,TGTGCCAGCGGCTTGGACAGGGGCAATCAGCCCCAGCATTTT,CASGLDRGNQPQHF
TRBV20-1,.,.,TRBJ2-1,TGCAGTGCTAGAAAAGACAATGAGCAGTTCTTC,CSARKDNEQFF